The clone carrying this T cell receptor beta chain was seen a single time. The sample comes from a study of blood T cell repertoires in COVID-19. The CDR3 loop spans 14 amino acids. The germline V and J ends were trimmed by 0 bases and 11 bases, with 16 bases remaining between them. CDR1 and CDR2 from the germline V gene are SGHAT and FQNNGV. Per the original data handling: Amplification of reference gene primers provided the estimated nucleated cell counts. The method was immunoSEQ multiplex PCR; TCRdb's version includes in-frame clones alone and lacks a portion of them. V and J calls and clone size are copied from that table; D and trimming were computed from the DNA. The sample shows approximately 100,000 clones, 71% of them seen only once.

The TCR was taken from a human donor with acute or convalescent COVID-19. The donor label of this sample is uncertain. The rearrangement joins TRBV11-2 to TRBJ1-1; D may be TRBD1 (5 bases). Sequenced input: peripheral blood. CDR3 sequence: CASSLEGTSKMAFF. DNA for the CDR3: TGTGCCAGCAGCTTAGAAGGGACTTCGAAGATGGCTTTCTTT.